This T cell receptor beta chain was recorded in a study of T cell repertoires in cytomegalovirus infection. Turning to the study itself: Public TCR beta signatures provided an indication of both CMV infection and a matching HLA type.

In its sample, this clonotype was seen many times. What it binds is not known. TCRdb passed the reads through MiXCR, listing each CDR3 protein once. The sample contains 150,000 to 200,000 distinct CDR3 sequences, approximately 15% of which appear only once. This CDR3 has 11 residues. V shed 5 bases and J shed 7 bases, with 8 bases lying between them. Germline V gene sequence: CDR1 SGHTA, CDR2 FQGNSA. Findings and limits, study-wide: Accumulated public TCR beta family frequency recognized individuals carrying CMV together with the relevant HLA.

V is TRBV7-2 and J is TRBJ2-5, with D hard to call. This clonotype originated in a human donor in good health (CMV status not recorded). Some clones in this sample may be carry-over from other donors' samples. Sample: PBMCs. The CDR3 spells CASSGTWTQYF. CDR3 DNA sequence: TGTGCCAGCAGCGGTACTTGGACCCAGTACTTC.